Each of the 8 T cell receptor beta chains below was sequenced from the same sample in a study of blood T cell repertoires in COVID-19. The protocol was immunoSEQ multiplex PCR, while the TCRdb copy is restricted to in-frame clones and leaves out a portion. The sample has under 250,000 clones, about 90% seen once. The source material was peripheral blood. Receptors were obtained from a man aged 30 to 45 with COVID-19, enrolled during active disease.

The rearrangement uses TRBV6-5 and TRBJ2-3; D ambiguous. Trimming took off 0 bases at V and 2 bases at J, with 3 bases between the two ends. Germline loops: CDR1 MNHEY, CDR2 SVGAGI. The CDR3 consists of 13 residues. The CDR3 sequence: CASSYSNTDTQYF. For the CDR3, the DNA is TGTGCCAGCAGTTACTCCAACACAGATACGCAGTATTTT.

The chain uses TRBV30 and TRBJ1-5; D remains ambiguous. Trimming removed 0 bases from V and 7 bases from J, with 13 bases in between. Looked up from germline, CDR1 is GTSNPN and CDR2 is SVGIG (reference sequence). The CDR3 extends over 14 amino acids. The CDR3 region is CAWSVGGSGQPQHF. CDR3 DNA sequence: TGTGCCTGGAGTGTAGGCGGGTCCGGACAGCCCCAGCATTTT.

The chain carries TRBV11-2 and TRBJ2-3; 9 positions agree with TRBD2. Germline V gene data show CDR1 as SGHAT and CDR2 as FQNNGV. Trimming took 2 bases from V and 6 from J; bases not matched to a gene: 12. The CDR3 loop spans 17 amino acids. In DNA form, the CDR3 reads TGTGCCAGCAGCTTACGGCTTCGCGGGGGGGTGGAGGATACGCAGTATTTT. Its protein product is CASSLRLRGGVEDTQYF. The whole variable domain, remainder taken from reference TRBV11-2 and TRBJ2-3, is EAGVAQSPRYKIIEKRQSVAFWCNPISGHATLYWYQQILGQGPKLLIQFQNNGVVDDSQLPKDRFSAERLKGVDSTLKIQPAKLEDSAVYLCASSLRLRGGVEDTQYFGPGTRLTVL.

This chain links TRBV13 with TRBJ2-7; 8 bases fit TRBD1. Looked up from germline, CDR1 is PRHDT and CDR2 is FYEKMQ (reference sequence). This CDR3 is built from 17 residues. J was trimmed by 0 bases and V by 0 bases; bases with no gene match: 7. The CDR3 protein is CASSLGIWDRSSYEQYF. The DNA of the CDR3 is TGTGCCAGCAGCTTAGGAATCTGGGACAGGAGCTCCTACGAGCAGTACTTC.

This sequence joins TRBV3-1 (or the pseudogene TRBV3-2) and TRBJ1-6, with a weak D call TRBD1 (6 bases). Germline loops: CDR1 LGHDT, CDR2 YNNKEL (reference sequence). V lost 4 bases and J lost 7, with 14 bases in between. The CDR3 is 15 residues long. The CDR3 spells CASSLNQGTNSPLHF. The CDR3 DNA sequence: TGTGCCAGCAGCCTCAATCAGGGGACCAATTCACCCCTCCACTTT.

The J gene is TRBJ2-5, the V gene TRBV10-2; TRBD2 might be the D (6 bases). Looked up from germline, CDR1 is WSHSY and CDR2 is SAAADI. This CDR3 has 14 residues. The ends were cut back, 4 bases at V and 3 bases at J, with 12 bases in the middle. CDR3 in DNA: TGCGCCAGCAGTGGTCCGGGACTCGAAGAGACCCAGTACTTC. The encoded protein is CASSGPGLEETQYF.

The V and J genes are TRBV5-4 and TRBJ2-7; 7 nucleotides agree with TRBD1. The CDR3 loop spans 16 amino acids. Germline V gene data show CDR1 as SGHNT and CDR2 as YYREEE (reference sequence). V lost 1 base and J lost 5; bases outside the gene matches: 12. CDR3 sequence reads: CASSLLLDRRFNEQYF. The CDR3 coding sequence is TGTGCCAGCAGCTTGCTCCTGGACAGGAGATTTAACGAGCAGTACTTC.

The rearrangement uses TRBV5-1 and TRBJ1-3, with 11 nucleotides matching TRBD1. Germline V lookup: CDR1 SGHRS, CDR2 YFSETQ. CDR3 length equals 14 residues. The V gene end was trimmed by 4 bases and the J gene end by 8 bases; junction bases not matched to a gene: 5. CDR3 sequence: CASSHGQGADTIYF. In nucleotides, the CDR3 is TGCGCCAGCAGCCACGGACAGGGGGCGGACACCATATATTTT. Filled out from reference TRBV5-1 and TRBJ1-3, the complete variable domain reads KAGVTQTPRYLIKTRGQQVTLSCSPISGHRSVSWYQQTPGQGLQFLFEYFSETQRNKGNFPGRFSGRQFSNSRSEMNVSTLELGDSALYLCASSHGQGADTIYFGEGSWLTVV.